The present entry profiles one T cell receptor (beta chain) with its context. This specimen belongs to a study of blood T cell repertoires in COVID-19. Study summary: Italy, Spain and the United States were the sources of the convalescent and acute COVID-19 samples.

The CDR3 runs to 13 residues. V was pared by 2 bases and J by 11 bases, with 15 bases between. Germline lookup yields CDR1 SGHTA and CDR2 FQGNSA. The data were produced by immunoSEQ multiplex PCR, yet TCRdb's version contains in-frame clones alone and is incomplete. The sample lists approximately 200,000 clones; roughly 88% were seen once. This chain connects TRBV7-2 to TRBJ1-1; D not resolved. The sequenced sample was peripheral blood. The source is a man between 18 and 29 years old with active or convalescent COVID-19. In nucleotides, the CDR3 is TGTGCCAGCAGCTTAAACCGGGTCGGGGATGCTTTCTTT. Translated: CASSLNRVGDAFF.